Here is one T cell receptor (beta chain) with its context. This CDR3 spans 15 amino acids. The table came from immunoSEQ multiplex PCR; TCRdb's copy has only in-frame clones and leaves some out. The repertoire has roughly 10,000 clones, 65% to 90% of them found once; the top ten carry about 7.8%. The data were obtained in a study of blood T cell repertoires in COVID-19. About the research overall: PBMCs, B-cell-depleted T cells, or T cells provided the cDNA or gDNA that made up the material.

The genes are TRBV21-1 and TRBJ1-5. TRBV21-1 corresponds to a pseudogene. The material sequenced was peripheral blood. The receptor was isolated from a man aged 70-80 years with active COVID-19. The DNA for the CDR3 is TGTGCCAGCAGCAAAACGGGGGGCCTCAATCAGCCCCAGCATTTT. Translated: CASSKTGGLNQPQHF.